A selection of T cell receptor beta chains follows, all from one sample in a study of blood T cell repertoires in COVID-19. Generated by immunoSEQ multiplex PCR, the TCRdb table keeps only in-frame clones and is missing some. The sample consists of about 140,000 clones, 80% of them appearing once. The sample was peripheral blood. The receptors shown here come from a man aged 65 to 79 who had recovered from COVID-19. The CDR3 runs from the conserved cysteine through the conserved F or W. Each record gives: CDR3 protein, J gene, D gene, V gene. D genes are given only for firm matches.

CASSPWRAIDTQYF,TRBJ2-3,NA,TRBV3-1/TRBV3-2
CAWSPPGSWDSTSSGNTIYF,TRBJ1-3,TRBD1,TRBV30
CASSDGTSGRDTQYF,TRBJ2-3,TRBD2,TRBV6-2/TRBV6-3
CASSWGDQTQYF,TRBJ2-5,NA,TRBV5-4
CASSQWSGSSYEQYF,TRBJ2-7,TRBD2,TRBV11-3
CASSLYGTSGYEQFF,TRBJ2-1,TRBD2,TRBV5-1
CASSLASPTGGKAFF,TRBJ1-1,TRBD1,TRBV7-8
CASRATWTGELFF,TRBJ2-2,NA,TRBV2
CASSPGLAQETQYF,TRBJ2-5,TRBD2,TRBV7-2
CASSRNKTSGDLLRGLEQYF,TRBJ2-7,TRBD2,TRBV5-1
CASSLVGGQGAFF,TRBJ1-1,TRBD1,TRBV5-5
CASSRTSGDNEQFF,TRBJ2-1,TRBD2,TRBV7-3
CASSASGSWTDTQYF,TRBJ2-3,TRBD2,TRBV6-2/TRBV6-3
CASSQEKAGTGVGYGYTF,TRBJ1-2,TRBD1,TRBV4-1
CASSAWGGEQFF,TRBJ2-1,NA,TRBV12-5
CASRPSVGKQGQPQHF,TRBJ1-5,NA,TRBV6-6
CASSQTGTRPDEQFF,TRBJ2-1,TRBD2,TRBV14
CASTTSRLAGYTF,TRBJ1-2,NA,TRBV12-3/TRBV12-4
CASSSEGAYSYEQYF,TRBJ2-7,TRBD1,TRBV7-9
CASSLGQKKNQETQYF,TRBJ2-5,NA,TRBV11-2
CASSLAGQGLREQYF,TRBJ2-7,TRBD1,TRBV7-2
CASSSSYSGRPYEQYF,TRBJ2-7,TRBD2,TRBV5-6
CASSRRPPERQFF,TRBJ2-1,NA,TRBV5-1
CASSDRTGRYEQYF,TRBJ2-7,TRBD1,TRBV25-1
CASSPARDRNTEAFF,TRBJ1-1,TRBD1,TRBV18
CASSQDREGTGAFGYTF,TRBJ1-2,TRBD1,TRBV4-1
CASSKLAGGLYEQYF,TRBJ2-7,TRBD2,TRBV19
CASSLVVRAGGNLEEKLFF,TRBJ1-4,TRBD1,TRBV7-9
CASSAPGTNYGYTF,TRBJ1-2,NA,TRBV9
CASSLAGTGATEQYF,TRBJ2-7,TRBD1,TRBV7-2
CASSGGQGLADTQYF,TRBJ2-3,TRBD1,TRBV2
CARQQGGVNEQFF,TRBJ2-1,TRBD1,TRBV19
CAWSRGRGYNEQFF,TRBJ2-1,TRBD2,TRBV30
CASSQGPSGGEQFF,TRBJ2-1,NA,TRBV3-1/TRBV3-2
CASSYGLRSRSTDTQYF,TRBJ2-3,NA,TRBV11-2
CASSPPGAGGGEQFF,TRBJ2-1,TRBD2,TRBV28
CASSLIRQETQYF,TRBJ2-5,NA,TRBV7-9
CASSQGLAGETQYF,TRBJ2-5,TRBD2,TRBV7-6
CASSLVLLVGELFF,TRBJ2-2,NA,TRBV7-9
CASSVAENTEAFF,TRBJ1-1,NA,TRBV5-6
CASSMGGTSTDTQYF,TRBJ2-3,TRBD2,TRBV19
CASSHTGTSGYNEQFF,TRBJ2-1,TRBD2,TRBV4-1
CASSPGTANTGELFF,TRBJ2-2,TRBD1,TRBV18
CASSLPHLLAEASYEQYF,TRBJ2-7,TRBD2,TRBV7-2
CAISATSGSQETQYF,TRBJ2-5,TRBD2,TRBV10-3
CASSEGMNTEAFF,TRBJ1-1,NA,TRBV10-2
CASSPLQDSGNTIYF,TRBJ1-3,NA,TRBV18
CASSQDYRVPYEQYF,TRBJ2-7,NA,TRBV3-1/TRBV3-2
CASSPQRETMDEQFF,TRBJ2-1,TRBD2,TRBV5-5
CASSLAGSSYEQYF,TRBJ2-7,NA,TRBV5-1
CASSPQAGAGNEQFF,TRBJ2-1,TRBD2,TRBV7-6
CASRGYNEQFF,TRBJ2-1,NA,TRBV6-5
CSALTGGDQYF,TRBJ2-7,TRBD1,TRBV20-1
CAWSGTGDVEQYF,TRBJ2-7,TRBD1,TRBV30
CASSLVGADQFF,TRBJ2-1,NA,TRBV5-1
CASSGAGGGREAFF,TRBJ1-1,NA,TRBV19
CAWSVDRVYGYTF,TRBJ1-2,TRBD1,TRBV30